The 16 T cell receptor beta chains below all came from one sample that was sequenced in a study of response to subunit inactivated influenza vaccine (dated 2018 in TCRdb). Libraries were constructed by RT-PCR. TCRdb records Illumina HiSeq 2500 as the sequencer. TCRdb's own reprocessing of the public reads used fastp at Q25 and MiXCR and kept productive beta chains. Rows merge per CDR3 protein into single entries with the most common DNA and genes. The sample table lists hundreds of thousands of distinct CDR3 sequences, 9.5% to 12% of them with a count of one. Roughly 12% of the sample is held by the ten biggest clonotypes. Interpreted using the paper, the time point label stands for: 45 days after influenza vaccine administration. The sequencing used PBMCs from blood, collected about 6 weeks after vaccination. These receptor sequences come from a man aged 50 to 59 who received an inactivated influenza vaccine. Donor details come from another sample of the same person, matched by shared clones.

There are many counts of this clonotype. CDR3 nucleotides: TGCAGTGCTAGAGAAAGGGGAGAAAGGCAGTTCTTC. Residues: CSARERGERQFF. The chain joins TRBV20-1 to TRBJ2-1, with D perhaps being TRBD1 or TRBD2 (5 bases each). This CDR3 is built from 12 residues. Germline values: CDR1 DFQATT, CDR2 SNEGSKA (reference sequence). The germline V and J ends were trimmed by 0 bases and 12 bases, with 12 bases remaining between them.

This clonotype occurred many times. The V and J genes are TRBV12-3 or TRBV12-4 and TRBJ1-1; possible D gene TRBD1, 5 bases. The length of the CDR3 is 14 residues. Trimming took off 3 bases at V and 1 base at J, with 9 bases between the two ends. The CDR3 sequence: CASSFGAANTEAFF. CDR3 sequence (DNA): TGTGCCAGCAGTTTTGGGGCCGCGAACACTGAAGCTTTCTTT.

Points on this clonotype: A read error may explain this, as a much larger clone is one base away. The CDR3 loop is CASSPAGTAYEKYF. CDR3 nucleotides: TGTGCCAGCAGCCCTGCCGGGACGGCCTACGAGAAGTACTTC. This chain joins TRBV4-2 and TRBJ2-7, with D perhaps given as TRBD1 or TRBD2 (5 bases each). This CDR3 comprises 14 residues. CDR1 is LGHNA, CDR2 YNFKEQ, per germline.

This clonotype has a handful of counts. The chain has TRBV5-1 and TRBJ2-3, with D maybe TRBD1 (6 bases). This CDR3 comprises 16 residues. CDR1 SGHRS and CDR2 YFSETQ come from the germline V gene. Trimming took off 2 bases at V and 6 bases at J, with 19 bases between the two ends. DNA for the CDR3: TGCGCCAGCAGCTTAATCCCCGACAGGTGGCGGGATACGCAGTATTTT. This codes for CASSLIPDRWRDTQYF.

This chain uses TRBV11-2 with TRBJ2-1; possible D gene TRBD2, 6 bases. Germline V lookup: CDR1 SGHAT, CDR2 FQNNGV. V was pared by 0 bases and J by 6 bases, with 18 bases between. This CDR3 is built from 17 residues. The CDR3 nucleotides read TGTGCCAGCAGCTTAGATCGAGGAACTAGCTGGGCCAATGAGCAGTTCTTC. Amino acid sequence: CASSLDRGTSWANEQFF.

The DNA for the CDR3 is TGTGCCAGCAGCTTAGGGCGGGCAGGGAGCAATCAGCCCCAGCATTTT. It encodes CASSLGRAGSNQPQHF. This chain connects TRBV11-3 to TRBJ1-5; the D gene is possibly TRBD1 (5 bases). CDR1 is SGHNT and CDR2 is YENEEA in the germline V gene. This CDR3 spans 16 amino acids. V lost 1 base, J lost 1 base, and 11 bases lay in between. The entire variable domain, with the rest obtained from reference TRBV11-3 and TRBJ1-5, is as follows: EAGVVQSPRYKIIEKKQPVAFWCNPISGHNTLYWYLQNLGQGPELLIRYENEEAVDDSQLPKDRFSAERLKGVDSTLKIQPAELGDSAVYLCASSLGRAGSNQPQHFGDGTRLSIL.

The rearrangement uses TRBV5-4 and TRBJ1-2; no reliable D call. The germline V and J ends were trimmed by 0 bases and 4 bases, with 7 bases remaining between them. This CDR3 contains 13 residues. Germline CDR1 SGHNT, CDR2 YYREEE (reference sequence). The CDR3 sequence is CASSLERSYGYTF. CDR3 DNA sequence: TGTGCCAGCAGCTTGGAGCGCAGCTATGGCTACACCTTC. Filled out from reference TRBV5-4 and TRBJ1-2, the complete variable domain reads ETGVTQSPTHLIKTRGQQVTLRCSSQSGHNTVSWYQQALGQGPQFIFQYYREEENGRGNFPPRFSGLQFPNYSSELNVNALELDDSALYLCASSLERSYGYTFGSGTRLTVV.

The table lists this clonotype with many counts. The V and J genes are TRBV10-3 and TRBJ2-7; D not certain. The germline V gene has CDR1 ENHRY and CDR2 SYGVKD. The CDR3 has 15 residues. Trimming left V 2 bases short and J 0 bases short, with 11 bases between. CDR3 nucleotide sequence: TGTGCCATCAGTGAGGGGGTTTCAAGCTCCTACGAGCAGTACTTC. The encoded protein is CAISEGVSSSYEQYF.

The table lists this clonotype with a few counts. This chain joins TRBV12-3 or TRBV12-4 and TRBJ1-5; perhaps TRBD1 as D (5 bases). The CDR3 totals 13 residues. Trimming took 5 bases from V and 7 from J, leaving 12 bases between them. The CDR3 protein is CASSRVGDQPQHF. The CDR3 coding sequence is TGTGCCAGCAGTCGAGTCGGGGACCAGCCCCAGCATTTT.

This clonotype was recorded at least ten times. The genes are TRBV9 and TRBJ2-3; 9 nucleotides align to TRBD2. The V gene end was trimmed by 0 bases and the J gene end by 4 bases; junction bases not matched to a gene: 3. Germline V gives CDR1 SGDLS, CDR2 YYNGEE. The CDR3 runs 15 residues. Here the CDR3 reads CASSVDGGRADTQYF. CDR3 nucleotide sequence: TGTGCCAGCAGCGTAGATGGCGGGAGGGCAGATACGCAGTATTTT.

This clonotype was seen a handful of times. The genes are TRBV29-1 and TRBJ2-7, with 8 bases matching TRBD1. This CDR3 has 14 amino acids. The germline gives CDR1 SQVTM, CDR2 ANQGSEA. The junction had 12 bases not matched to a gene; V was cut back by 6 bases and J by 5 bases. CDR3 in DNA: TGCAGCGTCTTGAGGGACAGGAAGAACAACGAGCAGTACTTC. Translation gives CSVLRDRKNNEQYF.

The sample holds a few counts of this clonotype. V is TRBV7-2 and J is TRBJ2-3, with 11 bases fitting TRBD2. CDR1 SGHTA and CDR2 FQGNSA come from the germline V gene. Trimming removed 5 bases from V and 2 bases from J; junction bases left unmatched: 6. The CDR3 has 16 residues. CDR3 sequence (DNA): TGTGCCAGCAGCCTGAGACTAGCGGGAAACACAGATACGCAGTATTTT. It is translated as CASSLRLAGNTDTQYF.

In DNA, the CDR3 is TGCGCCAGCAGCTTTTCCAAGGGGGCCGAGGAGCAGTACTTC. It is translated as CASSFSKGAEEQYF. This chain joins TRBV5-1 and TRBJ2-7; TRBD1 matches at 7 bases. V trimming: 2 bases; J trimming: 7 bases; junction bases outside the gene matches: 9. This CDR3 spans 14 amino acids. Germline V gene lookup returns CDR1 SGHRS and CDR2 YFSETQ.

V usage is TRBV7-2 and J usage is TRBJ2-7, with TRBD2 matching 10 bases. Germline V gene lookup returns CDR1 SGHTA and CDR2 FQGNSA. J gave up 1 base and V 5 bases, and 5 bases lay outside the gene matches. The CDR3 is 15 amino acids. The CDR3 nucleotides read TGTGCCAGCAGCCCCAGACTAGCGGGTTCCTACGAGCAGTACTTC. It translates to CASSPRLAGSYEQYF.

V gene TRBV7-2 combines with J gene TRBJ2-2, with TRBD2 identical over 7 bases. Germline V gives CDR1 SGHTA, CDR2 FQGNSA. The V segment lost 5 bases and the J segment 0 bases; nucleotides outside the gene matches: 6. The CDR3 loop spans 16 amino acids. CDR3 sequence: CASSPWGGANTGELFF. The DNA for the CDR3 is TGTGCCAGCAGCCCATGGGGAGGGGCGAACACCGGGGAGCTGTTTTTT. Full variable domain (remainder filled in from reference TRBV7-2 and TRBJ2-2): GAGVSQSPSNKVTEKGKDVELRCDPISGHTALYWYRQSLGQGLEFLIYFQGNSAPDKSGLPSDRFSAERTGGSVSTLTIQRTQQEDSAVYLCASSPWGGANTGELFFGEGSRLTVL.

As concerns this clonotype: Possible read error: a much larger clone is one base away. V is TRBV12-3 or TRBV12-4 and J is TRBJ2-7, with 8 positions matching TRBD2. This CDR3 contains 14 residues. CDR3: CTSSKRGLSYEQYF. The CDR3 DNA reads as TGTACCAGCAGTAAGCGGGGGCTTTCCTACGAGCAGTACTTC.